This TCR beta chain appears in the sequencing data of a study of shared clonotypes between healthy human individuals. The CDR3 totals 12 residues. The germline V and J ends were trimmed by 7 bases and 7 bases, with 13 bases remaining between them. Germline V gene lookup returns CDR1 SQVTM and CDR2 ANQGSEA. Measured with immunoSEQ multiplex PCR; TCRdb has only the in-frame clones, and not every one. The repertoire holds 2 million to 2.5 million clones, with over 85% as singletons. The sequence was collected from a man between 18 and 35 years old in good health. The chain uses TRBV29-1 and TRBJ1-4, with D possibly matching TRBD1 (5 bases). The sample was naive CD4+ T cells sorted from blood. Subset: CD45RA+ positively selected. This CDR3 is CSGWGFGEKLFF. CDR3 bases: TGCAGCGGATGGGGGTTTGGTGAAAAACTGTTTTTT. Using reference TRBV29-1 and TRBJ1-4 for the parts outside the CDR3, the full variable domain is SAVISQKPSRDICQRGTSLTIQCQVDSQVTMMFWYRQQPGQSLTLIATANQGSEATYESGFVIDKFPISRPNLTFSTLTVSNMSPEDSSIYLCSGWGFGEKLFFGSGTQLSVL.